Presented here are 32 T cell receptor beta chains from one specimen sequenced in a study of blood T cell repertoires in COVID-19. The repertoire was sequenced with immunoSEQ multiplex PCR; TCRdb's copy has only in-frame clones and lacks some. Seen here are about 100,000 clones, roughly 85% observed once, and the top ten hold 2% to 3%. Material for sequencing was peripheral blood. The receptors come from a human donor in a cohort sampled during active COVID-19.

A single count supports this clone. J is TRBJ1-1 and V is TRBV12-3 or TRBV12-4; 7 bases fit TRBD1. The CDR3 sequence is 13 residues long. The ends lost 5 bases at V and 4 bases at J; junction bases unmatched: 4. The CDR3 DNA follows: TGTGCCAGCAGTCTTGACAGGGCCACTGAAGCTTTCTTT. It yields the protein CASSLDRATEAFF.

The genes are TRBV5-1 and TRBJ2-1; 9 positions match TRBD2. Trimming at V came to 4 bases and at J to 4 bases, leaving 12 bases not matched to a gene. Per germline, CDR1 SGHRS and CDR2 YFSETQ. CDR3 size: 17 residues. In nucleotides, the CDR3 is TGCGCCAGCAGCACCGCGGGACTAGCAAAAGAGTACAATGAGCAGTTCTTC. Its translation: CASSTAGLAKEYNEQFF. The entire variable domain, with the rest obtained from reference TRBV5-1 and TRBJ2-1, is as follows: KAGVTQTPRYLIKTRGQQVTLSCSPISGHRSVSWYQQTPGQGLQFLFEYFSETQRNKGNFPGRFSGRQFSNSRSEMNVSTLELGDSALYLCASSTAGLAKEYNEQFFGPGTRLTVL.

This clone was detected once. The chain links TRBV20-1 to TRBJ1-2; D is uncertain. In germline, CDR1 is DFQATT, CDR2 SNEGSKA (reference sequence). The V and J ends lost 4 bases and 2 bases respectively, with 8 bases between them. CDR3 size: 12 residues. The CDR3, as DNA: TGCAGTGCTATTGACGGGAACTATGGCTACACCTTC. It translates to CSAIDGNYGYTF.

The genes are TRBV5-1 and TRBJ2-5; no clear D gene. The germline V gene has CDR1 SGHRS and CDR2 YFSETQ. The CDR3 sequence is 14 residues long. V gave up 3 bases and J gave up 2 bases, with 11 bases separating them. The CDR3 region is CASSYAAQQETQYF. In nucleotides, the CDR3 is TGCGCCAGCAGCTACGCGGCCCAACAAGAGACCCAGTACTTC.

The chain is built from TRBV6-5 and TRBJ2-5; TRBD1 might be the D (6 bases). CDR1 is MNHEY and CDR2 is SVGAGI in the germline V gene. V gave up 2 bases and J gave up 2 bases, with 9 bases separating them. The CDR3 length is 14 residues. CDR3 residues: CASSYATGQETQYF. In nucleotides, the CDR3 is TGTGCCAGCAGTTACGCGACAGGACAAGAGACCCAGTACTTC.

The chain joins TRBV5-1 to TRBJ2-7; TRBD1 matches 12 bases. The germline CDR1 and CDR2 sequences are SGHRS and YFSETQ. V gave up 3 bases and J gave up 5 bases; unmatched junction bases: 9. The CDR3 sequence is 16 residues long. The CDR3 region is CASSSGTGGWGHEQYF. The CDR3 DNA is TGCGCCAGCAGCTCCGGGACAGGGGGCTGGGGCCACGAGCAGTACTTC.

The chain has TRBV28 and TRBJ1-1; a possible D gene is TRBD1 (5 bases). Looked up from germline, CDR1 is MDHEN and CDR2 is SYDVKM. The CDR3 consists of 11 residues. V shed 4 bases and J shed 11 bases, with 11 bases lying between them. CDR3 nucleotide sequence: TGTGCCAGCAGTTATCAGGGTAATGCTTTCTTT. Translated, it gives CASSYQGNAFF.

The rearrangement joins TRBV21-1 to TRBJ1-1; the table assigns TRBD1, which was not confirmed against the DNA. TRBV21-1 is flagged as a pseudogene. The CDR3 is 17 amino acids. CDR3 bases: TGTGCCAGCAGCAAACCCAACAGGGGGCTGGGGAACACTGAAGCTTTCTTT. Residues: CASSKPNRGLGNTEAFF.

The chain uses TRBV4-2 and TRBJ1-1; a weak D match, TRBD1 (6 bases). The CDR3 contains 13 residues. Germline V gene data show CDR1 as LGHNA and CDR2 as YNFKEQ. The V end lost 6 bases, the J end lost 11 bases, and 19 bases lay between the germline ends. CDR3 amino acids: CASRAGAGALAFF. The DNA of the CDR3 is TGTGCCAGCAGGGCTGGGGCGGGGGCGCTGGCTTTCTTT.

The chain couples TRBV5-6 to TRBJ2-1; 9 nucleotides line up with TRBD2. The CDR3 has 13 residues. J gave up 8 bases and V 3 bases, and 3 bases lay outside the gene matches. Germline V gene sequence: CDR1 SGHDT, CDR2 YYEEEE. This chain's CDR3 is CASSWGLAYEQFF. The CDR3 DNA reads TGTGCCAGCAGCTGGGGACTAGCCTATGAGCAGTTCTTC.

The chain employs TRBV5-1 and TRBJ1-1; D is unclear. In germline, CDR1 is SGHRS, CDR2 YFSETQ. This CDR3 spans 15 amino acids. V lost 4 bases to trimming and J lost 0 bases, with 13 bases between them. The CDR3 reads CASSIDGELNTEAFF. Written as DNA, the CDR3 is TGCGCCAGCAGCATTGACGGGGAATTGAACACTGAAGCTTTCTTT.

This clone appeared a single time. CDR3 residues: CASSPWTPADTEAFF. The CDR3 bases are TGTGCCAGCAGTCCCTGGACCCCAGCGGACACTGAAGCTTTCTTT. The chain links TRBV27 to TRBJ1-1; D not certain. Germline-derived CDR1 and CDR2 are MNHEY and SMNVEV (reference sequence). V lost 5 bases and J 3 bases, leaving 16 bases between the germline ends. CDR3 length equals 15 residues.

The rearrangement uses TRBV7-9 and TRBJ1-5; D is unresolved. Per germline, CDR1 SEHNR and CDR2 FQNEAQ (reference sequence). The V end lost 0 bases, the J end lost 0 bases, and 9 bases lay between the germline ends. The CDR3 totals 16 residues. CDR3 nucleotides: TGTGCCAGCAGCTTAGCGACGGGGTATAGCAATCAGCCCCAGCATTTT. This sequence encodes CASSLATGYSNQPQHF.

The CDR3 coding sequence is TGTGCCAGCAGGCGTTTGGGGGGGGGACCCGGGGAGCTGTTTTTT. Its protein product is CASRRLGGGPGELFF. The chain is built from TRBV6-5 and TRBJ2-2; 7 positions match TRBD2. J gave up 6 bases and V 6 bases, and 10 bases lay outside the gene matches. Per germline, CDR1 MNHEY and CDR2 SVGAGI. The CDR3 is made up of 15 amino acids.

This chain joins TRBV3-1 (or the pseudogene TRBV3-2) and TRBJ2-7, with 9 nucleotides matching TRBD2. V lost 0 bases to trimming and J lost 2 bases; unmatched junction nucleotides: 8. The length of the CDR3 is 17 residues. Germline V gene data show CDR1 as LGHDT and CDR2 as YNNKEL (reference sequence). This CDR3 is CASSQDGLAGRPYEQYF. CDR3 bases: TGTGCCAGCAGCCAAGATGGGCTAGCGGGACGTCCCTACGAGCAGTACTTC.

The genes are TRBV19 and TRBJ1-1, with 7 bases that match TRBD1. CDR3 size: 12 residues. The germline CDR1 and CDR2 sequences are LNHDA and SQIVND (reference sequence). The V gene end was trimmed by 5 bases and the J gene end by 6 bases; junction bases not matched to a gene: 3. In DNA form, the CDR3 reads TGTGCCAGTAGTCCAGGGGGGCCTGAAGCTTTCTTT. It yields the protein CASSPGGPEAFF. Full variable domain (outside the CDR3, taken from reference TRBV19 and TRBJ1-1): DGGITQSPKYLFRKEGQNVTLSCEQNLNHDAMYWYRQDPGQGLRLIYYSQIVNDFQKGDIAEGYSVSREKKESFPLTVTSAQKNPTAFYLCASSPGGPEAFFGQGTRLTVV.

The V and J genes are TRBV6-5 and TRBJ2-2, with TRBD2 matching 7 bases. The V segment lost 4 bases and the J segment 1 base; nucleotides outside the gene matches: 3. Germline V lookup: CDR1 MNHEY, CDR2 SVGAGI. The CDR3 sequence is 15 residues long. CDR3 in DNA: TGTGCCAGCAGTTCCGGACTAGAGAACACCGGGGAGCTGTTTTTT. Protein: CASSSGLENTGELFF.

J is TRBJ1-1 and V is TRBV27, with 7 nucleotides matching TRBD1. In germline, CDR1 is MNHEY, CDR2 SMNVEV (reference sequence). The CDR3 totals 13 residues. V was pared by 5 bases and J by 4 bases, with 4 bases of the junction left unmatched. CDR3 amino acids: CASSRGRPTEAFF. CDR3 nucleotide sequence: TGTGCCAGCAGTAGGGGGCGGCCCACTGAAGCTTTCTTT.

The V gene is TRBV4-2, the J gene TRBJ2-7, with D perhaps matching TRBD1 (5 bases). The CDR3 extends over 14 amino acids. The V and J ends lost 0 bases and 3 bases respectively, with 9 bases between them. The germline V gene encodes CDR1 LGHNA and CDR2 YNFKEQ. DNA for the CDR3: TGTGCCAGCAGCCAAGATTGGGGCAACTACGAGCAGTACTTC. Translated: CASSQDWGNYEQYF.

This chain links TRBV15 with TRBJ1-1, with unresolved D. This CDR3 comprises 11 residues. Deletions cut 6 bases from V and 2 bases from J, with 4 bases between. Germline CDR1 LNHNV, CDR2 YYDKDF (reference sequence). Written as DNA, the CDR3 is TGTGCCACCAGGGGCAACACTGAAGCTTTCTTT. Its protein is CATRGNTEAFF.

The chain employs TRBV2 and TRBJ2-7, with 7 bases lining up with TRBD1. The CDR3 extends over 15 amino acids. J lost 2 bases, V lost 0 bases, and 4 bases had no gene match. Germline CDR1 reads SNHLY; CDR2 reads FYNNEI. This CDR3 reads CASSEAGTVAYEQYF. For the CDR3, the DNA is TGTGCCAGCAGTGAAGCTGGGACAGTAGCCTACGAGCAGTACTTC.

This rearrangement joins TRBV6-5 to TRBJ2-7; TRBD1 matches 7 bases. The CDR3 contains 13 residues. V shed 6 bases, J shed 6 bases, and the junction held 8 bases outside the gene matches. Germline V gene lookup returns CDR1 MNHEY and CDR2 SVGAGI. DNA of the CDR3: TGTGCCAGCAGCGAGACAGGGCGGGCCGAGCAGTACTTC. This gives the protein CASSETGRAEQYF.

In regard to this clone: Compared with germline, one end of the junction differs, possibly owing to a read error. The chain joins TRBV7-7 to TRBJ2-1, with 10 nucleotides matching TRBD2. The CDR3 has 15 residues. Germline V gene data show CDR1 as SSHAT and CDR2 as FNYEAQ (reference sequence). The CDR3 reads CASSLGLAGVFEQFF. The CDR3, as DNA: TGTGCTAGCAGCTTAGGTCTAGCGGGAGTGTTTGAGCAGTTCTTC.

This chain connects TRBV15 to TRBJ2-3; D is possibly TRBD2 (6 bases). Trimming took off 1 base at V and 1 base at J, with 9 bases between the two ends. The CDR3 is 15 amino acids. In germline, CDR1 is LNHNV, CDR2 YYDKDF (reference sequence). In nucleotides, the CDR3 is TGTGCCACCAGCAGAGCGGGACTTGGCACAGATACGCAGTATTTT. It codes for CATSRAGLGTDTQYF.

The CDR3 loop is CASTIGRQRTNTEAFF. DNA of the CDR3: TGTGCCAGCACCATCGGGCGACAGAGGACGAACACTGAAGCTTTCTTT. The chain has TRBV11-2 and TRBJ1-1; the D gene is possibly TRBD1 (5 bases). Trimming took off 7 bases at V and 1 base at J, with 19 bases between the two ends. CDR1 and CDR2 from the germline V gene are SGHAT and FQNNGV. CDR3 length equals 16 residues.

The rearrangement joins TRBV7-9 to TRBJ2-4; 7 bases match TRBD2. The CDR3 has 14 residues. Germline V lookup: CDR1 SEHNR, CDR2 FQNEAQ (reference sequence). After removal of 3 bases from V and 8 bases from J, the junction contained 7 bases not matched to a gene. This chain's CDR3 is CASSFRGEVDIQYF. CDR3 coding DNA: TGTGCCAGCAGCTTTCGGGGGGAAGTAGACATTCAGTACTTC.

The chain joins TRBV6-5 to TRBJ1-2; no clear D gene. V was cut by 0 bases and J by 8 bases, with 10 bases left in between. Germline V lookup: CDR1 MNHEY, CDR2 SVGAGI. The CDR3 spans 13 residues. This CDR3 reads CASSYSKREGYTF. CDR3 bases: TGTGCCAGCAGTTACTCGAAACGGGAAGGCTACACCTTC.

This chain connects TRBV6-5 to TRBJ1-4, with D perhaps TRBD1 (5 bases). Germline CDR1 MNHEY, CDR2 SVGAGI. V shed 0 bases and J shed 7 bases, with 12 bases lying between them. CDR3 length: 15 amino acids. The CDR3 coding sequence is TGTGCCAGCAGTTACTCGCAGGGAACCGGTGAAAAACTGTTTTTT. It translates to CASSYSQGTGEKLFF.

V and J are TRBV19 and TRBJ2-2, with D possibly being TRBD2 (6 bases). With 6 bases removed from V and 5 bases from J, the gap between germline ends came to 22 bases. This CDR3 contains 17 residues. Germline V gene data show CDR1 as LNHDA and CDR2 as SQIVND (reference sequence). CDR3 nucleotide sequence: TGTGCCAGTAGGATTCCAGGAGGGCGGGCAAGGACCGGGGAGCTGTTTTTT. Protein product: CASRIPGGRARTGELFF.

DNA for the CDR3: TGTGCCAGCAGCCAAGAATCTTTCACTGAAGCTTTCTTT. Translating it yields CASSQESFTEAFF. The chain couples TRBV3-1 (or the pseudogene TRBV3-2) to TRBJ1-1; D gene ambiguous. This CDR3 region has 13 residues. The germline CDR1 and CDR2 sequences are LGHDT and YNNKEL (reference sequence). V was shortened by 0 bases and J by 4 bases, with 6 bases between the two germline ends.

This chain links TRBV19 with TRBJ1-2; a possible D gene is TRBD1 (6 bases). Trimming stripped 7 bases from V and 7 bases from J, with 10 bases between. CDR1 and CDR2 (germline): LNHDA, SQIVND (reference sequence). This CDR3 contains 11 residues. The CDR3 sequence: CASTTGFGYTF. In nucleotides, the CDR3 is TGTGCCAGTACCACAGGGTTTGGCTACACCTTC.

DNA for the CDR3: TGTGCCAGTATGTCGGGGGGCGGCATTTACGAGCAGTACTTC. It codes for CASMSGGGIYEQYF. J is TRBJ2-7 and V is TRBV19; perhaps TRBD2 as D (7 bases). The V gene lost 7 bases and the J gene lost 4 bases, with 17 bases spanning the gap. The CDR3 spans 14 residues. Germline V gives CDR1 LNHDA, CDR2 SQIVND (reference sequence).